Following are 30 T cell receptor beta chains from one sample sequenced in a study of blood T cell repertoires in COVID-19. Repertoires were generated with immunoSEQ multiplex PCR, while TCRdb's copy carries only in-frame clones and drops some. Seen here are about 140,000 clones, around 83% observed once, and the top ten hold less than 5%. The sample comprised peripheral blood. Every receptor here comes from a woman at least 80 years old with acute or convalescent COVID-19.

The rearrangement links TRBV9 to TRBJ2-1, with a tentative D call TRBD1 (5 bases). V lost 0 bases, J lost 2 bases, and 12 bases lay in between. Germline lookup yields CDR1 SGDLS and CDR2 YYNGEE. The CDR3 loop spans 16 amino acids. The CDR3 nucleotides are TGTGCCAGCAGCGTAGGATTAGGGGTGACCTACAATGAGCAGTTCTTC. Translated: CASSVGLGVTYNEQFF.

The chain combines TRBV27 with TRBJ2-5; 15 bases fit TRBD2. Germline CDR1 and CDR2: MNHEY and SMNVEV (reference sequence). V lost 4 bases to trimming and J lost 4 bases; unmatched junction nucleotides: 10. CDR3 length: 18 residues. The CDR3 here is CASSSGLAGGPRGETQYF. The DNA of the CDR3 is TGTGCCAGCAGTTCCGGACTAGCGGGGGGGCCGCGCGGAGAGACCCAGTACTTC.

The chain has TRBV11-2 and TRBJ1-1; D not certain. This CDR3 has 14 residues. The V gene lost 8 bases and the J gene lost 4 bases, with 17 bases spanning the gap. CDR1 and CDR2 (germline): SGHAT, FQNNGV. CDR3 DNA: TGTGCCAGCTCCCGTCTCCGGGTGGGCACTGAAGCTTTCTTT. As protein: CASSRLRVGTEAFF. Full variable domain (rest looked up from reference TRBV11-2 and TRBJ1-1): EAGVAQSPRYKIIEKRQSVAFWCNPISGHATLYWYQQILGQGPKLLIQFQNNGVVDDSQLPKDRFSAERLKGVDSTLKIQPAKLEDSAVYLCASSRLRVGTEAFFGQGTRLTVV.

Remarks on this clone: In the same sample, other DNA sequences code for this CDR3. The rearrangement links TRBV27 to TRBJ1-1, with 9 bases identical to TRBD1. Germline values: CDR1 MNHEY, CDR2 SMNVEV (reference sequence). This CDR3 region has 16 residues. J lost 4 bases, V lost 0 bases, and 6 bases had no gene match. CDR3 sequence: CASSLSRQGGGTEAFF. The CDR3 DNA reads TGTGCCAGCAGTTTATCCCGACAGGGGGGCGGCACTGAAGCTTTCTTT.

This chain joins TRBV7-9 and TRBJ2-7, with 9 nucleotides matching TRBD2. Germline CDR1 SEHNR, CDR2 FQNEAQ (reference sequence). J was trimmed by 7 bases and V by 5 bases; bases with no gene match: 3. This CDR3 region has 12 residues. CDR3 DNA sequence: TGTGCCAGCAGCCCGCGGGGGGGGGAGCAGTACTTC. Its translation: CASSPRGGEQYF.

The J gene is TRBJ2-7, the V gene TRBV27; 7 bases are a match to TRBD1. This CDR3 has 14 amino acids. Germline values: CDR1 MNHEY, CDR2 SMNVEV (reference sequence). The J segment lost 4 bases and the V segment lost 5 bases, leaving 8 bases of the junction unmatched. The CDR3 reads CASSPIGTVYEQYF. The CDR3 DNA reads TGTGCCAGCAGTCCGATCGGGACAGTTTACGAGCAGTACTTC.

The chain employs TRBV29-1 and TRBJ1-2; D might be TRBD1 (5 bases). The germline CDR1 and CDR2 sequences are SQVTM and ANQGSEA. The germline V and J ends were trimmed by 1 base and 2 bases, with 8 bases remaining between them. CDR3 size: 13 residues. CDR3 amino acids: CSVEGQRNYGYTF. The CDR3 DNA reads TGCAGCGTTGAAGGACAGAGAAACTATGGCTACACCTTC.

The rearrangement joins TRBV7-9 to TRBJ1-1; a possible D gene is TRBD1 (5 bases). Trimming removed 5 bases at V and 9 bases at J, with 13 bases between. Looked up from germline, CDR1 is SEHNR and CDR2 is FQNEAQ (reference sequence). There are 12 residues in the CDR3. The CDR3 protein is CASSETGTKAFF. CDR3 nucleotides: TGTGCCAGCAGCGAAACCGGGACTAAAGCTTTCTTT.

The chain combines TRBV5-1 with TRBJ1-1, with D unresolved. This CDR3 has 14 amino acids. Germline CDR1 reads SGHRS; CDR2 reads YFSETQ. Trimming shortened V by 5 bases and J by 5 bases, and 16 bases separated the two germline ends. For the CDR3, the DNA is TGCGCCAGCAGTCTGGCGACGGAGGAGACTGAAGCTTTCTTT. Amino acid sequence: CASSLATEETEAFF.

In this sample, this clone turned up once. The chain combines TRBV19 with TRBJ1-5; a possible D gene is TRBD1 (6 bases). V was clipped by 8 bases and J by 6 bases, with 17 bases between them. Germline V gives CDR1 LNHDA, CDR2 SQIVND (reference sequence). CDR3 length equals 14 residues. CDR3 loop: CASRGAVRGQPQHF. CDR3 bases: TGTGCCAGTCGGGGGGCAGTTCGCGGTCAGCCCCAGCATTTT.

V usage is TRBV21-1 and J usage is TRBJ2-3; the table calls TRBD2, which could not be checked here. TRBV21-1 is recorded as a pseudogene. The length of the CDR3 is 18 residues. CDR3 in amino acids: CASSPVPGLAEYTDTQYF. CDR3 nucleotide sequence: TGTGCCAGCAGCCCAGTTCCGGGACTAGCGGAATACACAGATACGCAGTATTTT.

The chain couples TRBV2 to TRBJ1-1; 7 bases are a match to TRBD1. Germline CDR1 is SNHLY and CDR2 is FYNNEI. CDR3 length: 14 amino acids. V shed 11 bases and J 0 bases; nucleotides not matched to a gene: 9. The CDR3 DNA reads TGTGCCGGGACAGTAGGTCGGGTGAACACTGAAGCTTTCTTT. This translates into CAGTVGRVNTEAFF.

The chain combines TRBV12-5 with TRBJ2-3, with no clear D. V shed 6 bases and J shed 9 bases, with 13 bases lying between them. The CDR3 has 12 residues. Germline CDR1 LGHNT, CDR2 FRNRAP. Here the CDR3 DNA reads TGTGCTAGTGGCCCTACCCCTGAGACGCAGTATTTT. Its translation is CASGPTPETQYF.

J is TRBJ2-1 and V is TRBV9; 7 bases map to TRBD2. Per the germline V gene, CDR1 is SGDLS and CDR2 is YYNGEE. V lost 1 base to trimming and J lost 6 bases; unmatched junction nucleotides: 4. The CDR3 is 14 residues long. The CDR3 sequence is CASSVSGAGNEQFF. The DNA for the CDR3 is TGTGCCAGCAGCGTAAGCGGGGCAGGCAATGAGCAGTTCTTC.

The chain joins TRBV10-3 to TRBJ2-5; TRBD2 agrees at 9 bases. Looked up from germline, CDR1 is ENHRY and CDR2 is SYGVKD. Trimming took 2 bases from V and 5 from J; bases not matched to a gene: 6. This CDR3 spans 15 amino acids. The CDR3 region has the DNA TGTGCCATCAGTGAGGTAGCGGGGGCCCGGGAGACCCAGTACTTC. Residues: CAISEVAGARETQYF.

The genes are TRBV25-1 and TRBJ2-1; no clear D. Germline CDR1 reads MGHDK; CDR2 reads SYGVNS. There are 11 residues in the CDR3. The V end lost 6 bases, the J end lost 5 bases, and 5 bases lay between the germline ends. The DNA for the CDR3 is TGTGCCAGCAGCAGAAACAATGAGCAGTTCTTC. Translation: CASSRNNEQFF.

The count of this clone is one. The chain recombines TRBV7-2 with TRBJ1-2, with 7 bases that match TRBD1. Trimming cost V 5 bases and J 4 bases; bases outside gene matches: 10. There are 15 residues in the CDR3. The germline V gene encodes CDR1 SGHTA and CDR2 FQGNSA. CDR3 nucleotides: TGTGCCAGCAGCCCCTGGACAGGTCAGTCCTATGGCTACACCTTC. It yields the protein CASSPWTGQSYGYTF.

The V gene is TRBV2, the J gene TRBJ2-7; TRBD1 aligns across 7 bases. Germline loops: CDR1 SNHLY, CDR2 FYNNEI. Trimming removed 6 bases from V and 3 bases from J; junction bases left unmatched: 11. The CDR3 runs to 15 residues. This CDR3 reads CASSRGQARSYEQYF. The CDR3 DNA sequence: TGTGCCAGCAGCCGAGGACAGGCCCGGAGCTACGAGCAGTACTTC. The variable domain in full, with the rest retrieved from reference TRBV2 and TRBJ2-7, is EPEVTQTPSHQVTQMGQEVILRCVPISNHLYFYWYRQILGQKVEFLVSFYNNEISEKSEIFDDQFSVERPDGSNFTLKIRSTKLEDSAMYFCASSRGQARSYEQYFGPGTRLTVT.

The CDR3 region is CVEVTEGMGYTF. The CDR3 DNA reads as TGCGTCGAGGTTACTGAGGGAATGGGCTACACCTTC. This sequence joins TRBV29-1 and TRBJ1-2; D gene unclear. The germline V gene encodes CDR1 SQVTM and CDR2 ANQGSEA. The CDR3 covers 12 residues. The whole variable domain, filled in from reference TRBV29-1 and TRBJ1-2, reads SAVISQKPSRDICQRGTSLTIQCQVDSQVTMMFWYRQQPGQSLTLIATANQGSEATYESGFVIDKFPISRPNLTFSTLTVSNMSPEDSSIYLCVEVTEGMGYTFGSGTRLTVV.

Only one count was recorded for this clone. This chain joins TRBV6-5 and TRBJ2-1, with a weak D call TRBD1 (5 bases). Germline lookup yields CDR1 MNHEY and CDR2 SVGAGI. This CDR3 is built from 15 residues. The V end was cut by 5 bases, the J end by 12 bases, with 23 bases between. The DNA for the CDR3 is TGTGCCAGCAGTACCGCTGGGGCAGCCCTAGGCACGCAGTTCTTC. Translation: CASSTAGAALGTQFF.

The chain uses TRBV9 and TRBJ2-3, with TRBD1 matching 7 bases. J was trimmed by 5 bases and V by 5 bases; bases with no gene match: 5. Germline values: CDR1 SGDLS, CDR2 YYNGEE. This CDR3 region has 13 residues. The CDR3 nucleotides read TGTGCCAGCAGTTCAGGGGGAAAAGATACGCAGTATTTT. Residues: CASSSGGKDTQYF. Full variable domain (outside the CDR3, taken from reference TRBV9 and TRBJ2-3): DSGVTQTPKHLITATGQRVTLRCSPRSGDLSVYWYQQSLDQGLQFLIQYYNGEERAKGNILERFSAQQFPDLHSELNLSSLELGDSALYFCASSSGGKDTQYFGPGTRLTVL.

A few counts support this clone. The chain joins TRBV4-1 to TRBJ1-2; 9 bases match TRBD1. The V gene end was trimmed by 5 bases and the J gene end by 8 bases; junction bases not matched to a gene: 3. Germline V CDR1 and CDR2: MGHRA, YSYEKL. The CDR3 totals 12 residues. The CDR3 sequence: CASSYRGLGYTF. Here the CDR3 DNA reads TGCGCCAGCAGCTACAGGGGGCTCGGCTACACCTTC.

The genes are TRBV24-1 and TRBJ2-3; D is perhaps TRBD1 (6 bases). Germline CDR1 KGHDR, CDR2 SFDVKD. V dropped 4 bases and J dropped 10 bases, with 20 bases sitting between them. The CDR3 totals 15 residues. The CDR3 DNA reads TGTGCCACCAGTGACGCGGACGGGACAAGAGGGGCGCAGTATTTT. Its protein is CATSDADGTRGAQYF.

The chain employs TRBV4-1 and TRBJ2-2; tentative D call: TRBD2 (6 bases). V was cut by 1 base and J by 5 bases, with 23 bases left in between. Per the germline V gene, CDR1 is MGHRA and CDR2 is YSYEKL. This CDR3 spans 19 amino acids. Written as DNA, the CDR3 is TGCGCCAGCAGCCAAGCTTCCCCCCCGGGACTGCGGTTGACCGGGGAGCTGTTTTTT. Protein product: CASSQASPPGLRLTGELFF.

The chain combines TRBV5-1 with TRBJ2-7; 13 nucleotides agree with TRBD2. The CDR3 has 15 amino acids. Germline V lookup: CDR1 SGHRS, CDR2 YFSETQ. V lost 4 bases and J lost 2; bases outside the gene matches: 3. The CDR3 DNA reads as TGCGCCAGCAGCCGACTAGCGGGAGGAACCTACGAGCAGTACTTC. Its translation is CASSRLAGGTYEQYF.

This rearrangement joins TRBV28 to TRBJ2-3; possible D gene TRBD1, 5 bases. Germline V CDR1 and CDR2: MDHEN, SYDVKM. This CDR3 spans 14 amino acids. V lost 6 bases, J lost 4 bases, and 14 bases lay in between. The CDR3 sequence is CASSKKGVADTQYF. CDR3 in DNA: TGTGCCAGCAGCAAAAAAGGGGTGGCAGATACGCAGTATTTT.

V gene TRBV18 combines with J gene TRBJ1-2; 10 bases fit TRBD1. After removal of 4 bases from V and 6 bases from J, the junction contained 5 bases not matched to a gene. The CDR3 loop spans 14 amino acids. The germline V gene encodes CDR1 KGHSH and CDR2 LQKENI. The CDR3 nucleotides are TGTGCCAGCTCACGGGACAGGGGCAACGATGGCTACACCTTC. Translated, it gives CASSRDRGNDGYTF.

The chain combines TRBV27 with TRBJ1-4, with a weak D call TRBD1 (6 bases). V was shortened by 5 bases and J by 7 bases, with 20 bases between the two germline ends. Germline V gives CDR1 MNHEY, CDR2 SMNVEV (reference sequence). The CDR3 has 16 residues. The CDR3 region is CASSRDPTGLSEKLFF. In DNA, the CDR3 is TGTGCCAGCAGTCGTGATCCCACAGGGCTGAGTGAAAAACTGTTTTTT. The variable domain in full, with the rest retrieved from reference TRBV27 and TRBJ1-4, is EAQVTQNPRYLITVTGKKLTVTCSQNMNHEYMSWYRQDPGLGLRQIYYSMNVEVTDKGDVPEGYKVSRKEKRNFPLILESPSPNQTSLYFCASSRDPTGLSEKLFFGSGTQLSVL.

The genes are TRBV19 and TRBJ1-6; 7 bases are a match to TRBD1. Germline values: CDR1 LNHDA, CDR2 SQIVND (reference sequence). The CDR3 runs 13 residues. Trimming cost V 9 bases and J 9 bases; bases outside gene matches: 8. In DNA, the CDR3 is TGTGCCAGCTCGAGGGACAGATCTTCACCCCTCCACTTT. Its protein product is CASSRDRSSPLHF.

The chain employs TRBV28 and TRBJ2-7, with D unclear. CDR3 length: 11 residues. Trimming cost V 7 bases and J 5 bases, with 9 bases left between them. The germline CDR1 and CDR2 sequences are MDHEN and SYDVKM. The CDR3, as DNA: TGTGCCAGCATCTCTGCTAACGAGCAGTACTTC. This encodes CASISANEQYF.